Given below is one T cell receptor (beta chain) in context. The data stem from a study of blood T cell repertoires in COVID-19. Study overall: The study drew acute and convalescent COVID-19 samples from the United States, Italy and Spain. Sample material is recorded as cDNA or gDNA derived from T cells, B-cell-depleted T cells, or PBMCs.

Authors' processing steps: Reference gene primer amplification gave nucleated cell count estimates. The assay was immunoSEQ multiplex PCR, and TCRdb's table has in-frame clones only and misses some. The V and J calls and the clone size are those of that table, but D and trimming were determined from the DNA. In the table there are nearly 50,000 clones, 85% of which are singletons. CDR3 length equals 13 residues. Trimming left V 1 base short and J 3 bases short, with 6 bases between. The germline V gene has CDR1 SGHAT and CDR2 FQNNGV. The chain is built from TRBV11-2 and TRBJ2-5, with a weak D call TRBD2 (5 bases). This sequence originates from a woman aged 55-75 years with acute or convalescent COVID-19. Sequenced sample: peripheral blood. The CDR3 nucleotides read TGTGCCAGCAGCTTAGGGGAGAAAGAGACCCAGTACTTC. Protein product: CASSLGEKETQYF.